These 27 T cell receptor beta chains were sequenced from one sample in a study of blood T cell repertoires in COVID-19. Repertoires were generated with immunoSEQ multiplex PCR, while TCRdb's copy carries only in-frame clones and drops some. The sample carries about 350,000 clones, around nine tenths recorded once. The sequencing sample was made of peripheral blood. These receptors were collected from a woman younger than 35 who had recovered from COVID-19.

CDR3 loop: CATSRAPRDRENEQFF. The CDR3 DNA is TGTGCCACCAGCAGAGCCCCTCGGGACAGGGAAAATGAGCAGTTCTTC. The genes are TRBV15 and TRBJ2-1; TRBD1 agrees at 9 bases. The V segment lost 1 base and the J segment 7 bases; nucleotides outside the gene matches: 8. Germline CDR1 is LNHNV and CDR2 is YYDKDF (reference sequence). The CDR3 has 16 residues.

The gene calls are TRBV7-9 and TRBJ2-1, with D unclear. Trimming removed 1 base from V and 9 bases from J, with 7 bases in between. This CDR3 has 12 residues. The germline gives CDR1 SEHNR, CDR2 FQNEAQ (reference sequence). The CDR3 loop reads CASSLGSVEQFF. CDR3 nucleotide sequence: TGTGCCAGCAGCTTAGGTTCGGTTGAGCAGTTCTTC.

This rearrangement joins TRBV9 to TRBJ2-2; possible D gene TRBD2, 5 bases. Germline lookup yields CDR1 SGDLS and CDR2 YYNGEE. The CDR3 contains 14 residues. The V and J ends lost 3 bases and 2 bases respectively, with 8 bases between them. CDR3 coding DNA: TGTGCCAGCAGCGCAAGCGGAAACACCGGGGAGCTGTTTTTT. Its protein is CASSASGNTGELFF. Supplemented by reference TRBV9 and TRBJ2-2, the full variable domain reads DSGVTQTPKHLITATGQRVTLRCSPRSGDLSVYWYQQSLDQGLQFLIQYYNGEERAKGNILERFSAQQFPDLHSELNLSSLELGDSALYFCASSASGNTGELFFGEGSRLTVL.

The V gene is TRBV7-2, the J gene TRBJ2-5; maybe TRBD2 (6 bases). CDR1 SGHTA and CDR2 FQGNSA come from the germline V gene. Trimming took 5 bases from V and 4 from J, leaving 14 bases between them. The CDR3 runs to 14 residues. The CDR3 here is CASSPGEAGETQYF. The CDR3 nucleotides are TGTGCCAGCAGCCCTGGGGAGGCGGGAGAGACCCAGTACTTC.

The CDR3 DNA follows: TGCGCCAGCAGCTTACCCACACCCAACAATGAGCAGTTCTTC. Encoded protein: CASSLPTPNNEQFF. The chain joins TRBV5-1 to TRBJ2-1; D is uncertain. In germline, CDR1 is SGHRS, CDR2 YFSETQ. The V and J ends lost 2 bases and 5 bases respectively, with 11 bases between them. This CDR3 is built from 14 residues.

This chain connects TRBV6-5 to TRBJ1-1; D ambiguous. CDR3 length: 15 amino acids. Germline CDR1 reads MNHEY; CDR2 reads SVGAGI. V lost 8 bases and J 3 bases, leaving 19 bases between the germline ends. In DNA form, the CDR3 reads TGTGCCAGCTTCTCGGTTTCACGCTTCGACACTGAAGCTTTCTTT. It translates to CASFSVSRFDTEAFF.

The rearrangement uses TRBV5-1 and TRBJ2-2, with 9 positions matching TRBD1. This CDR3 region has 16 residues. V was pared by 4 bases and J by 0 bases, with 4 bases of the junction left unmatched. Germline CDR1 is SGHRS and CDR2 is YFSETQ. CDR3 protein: CASSPHRGPNTGELFF. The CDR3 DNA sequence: TGCGCCAGCAGCCCACACAGGGGGCCGAACACCGGGGAGCTGTTTTTT.

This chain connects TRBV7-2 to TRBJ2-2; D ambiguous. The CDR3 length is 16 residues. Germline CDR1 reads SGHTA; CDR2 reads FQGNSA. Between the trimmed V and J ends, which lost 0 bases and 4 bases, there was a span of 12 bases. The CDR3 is CASSLARSYLTGELFF. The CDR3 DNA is TGTGCCAGCAGCTTAGCGCGGAGCTACCTCACCGGGGAGCTGTTTTTT.

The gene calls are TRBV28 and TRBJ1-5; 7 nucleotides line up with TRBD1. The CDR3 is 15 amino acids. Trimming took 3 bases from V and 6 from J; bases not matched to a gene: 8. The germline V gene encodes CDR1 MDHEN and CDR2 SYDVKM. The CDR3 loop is CASSLTGRGSQPQHF. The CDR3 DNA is TGTGCCAGCAGTTTGACAGGGAGAGGTAGTCAGCCCCAGCATTTT.

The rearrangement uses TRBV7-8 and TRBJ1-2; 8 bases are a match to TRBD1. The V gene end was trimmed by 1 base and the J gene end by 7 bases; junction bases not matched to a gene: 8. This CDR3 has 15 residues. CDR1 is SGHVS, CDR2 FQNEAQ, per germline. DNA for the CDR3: TGTGCCAGCAGCTTAGTGGGGCAGGGGGCCCGTGGCTACACCTTC. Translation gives CASSLVGQGARGYTF.

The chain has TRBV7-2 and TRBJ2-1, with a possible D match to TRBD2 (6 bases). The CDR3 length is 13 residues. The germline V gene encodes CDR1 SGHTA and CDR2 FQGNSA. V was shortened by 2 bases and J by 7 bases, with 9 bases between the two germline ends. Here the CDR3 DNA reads TGTGCCAGCAGCTTAACGGGGGTAAATGAGCAGTTCTTC. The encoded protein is CASSLTGVNEQFF.

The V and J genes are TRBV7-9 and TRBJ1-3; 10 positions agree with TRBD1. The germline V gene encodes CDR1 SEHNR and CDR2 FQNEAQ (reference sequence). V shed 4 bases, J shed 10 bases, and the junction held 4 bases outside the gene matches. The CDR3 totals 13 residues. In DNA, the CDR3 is TGTGCCAGCAGCTCCCCGGGACAGGGGACCATATATTTT. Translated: CASSSPGQGTIYF.

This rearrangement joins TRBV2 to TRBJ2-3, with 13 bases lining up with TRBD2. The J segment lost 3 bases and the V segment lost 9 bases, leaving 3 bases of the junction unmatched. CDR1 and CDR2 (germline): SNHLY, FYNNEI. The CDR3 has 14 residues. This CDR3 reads CASGLAGATDTQYF. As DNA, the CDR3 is TGTGCCAGTGGACTAGCGGGAGCTACAGATACGCAGTATTTT.

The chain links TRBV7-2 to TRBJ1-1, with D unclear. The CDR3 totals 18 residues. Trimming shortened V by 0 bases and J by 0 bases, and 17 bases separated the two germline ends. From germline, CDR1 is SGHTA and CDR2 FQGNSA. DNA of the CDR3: TGTGCCAGCAGCTTAGCCCCGGGGAACCTCATAATGAACACTGAAGCTTTCTTT. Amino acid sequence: CASSLAPGNLIMNTEAFF.

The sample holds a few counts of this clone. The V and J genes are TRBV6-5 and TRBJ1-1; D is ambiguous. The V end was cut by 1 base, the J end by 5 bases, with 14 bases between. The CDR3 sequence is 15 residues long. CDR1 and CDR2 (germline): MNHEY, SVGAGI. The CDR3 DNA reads TGTGCCAGCAGTTACTTGAGGCAGCGTGGGACTGAAGCTTTCTTT. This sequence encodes CASSYLRQRGTEAFF.

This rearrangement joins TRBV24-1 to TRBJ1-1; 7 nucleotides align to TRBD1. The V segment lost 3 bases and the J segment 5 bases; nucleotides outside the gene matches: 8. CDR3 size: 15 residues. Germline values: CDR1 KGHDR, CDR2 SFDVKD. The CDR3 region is CATSDTAGGPTEAFF. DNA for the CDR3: TGTGCCACCAGTGATACTGCAGGGGGTCCAACTGAAGCTTTCTTT.

This chain's CDR3 is CASSLSSRLGEDNEQFF. In DNA, the CDR3 is TGTGCCAGCAGCTTGTCTTCCCGACTAGGGGAGGACAATGAGCAGTTCTTC. The rearrangement links TRBV5-4 to TRBJ2-1; possibly TRBD2 for D (6 bases). The CDR3 consists of 17 residues. Germline-derived CDR1 and CDR2 are SGHNT and YYREEE (reference sequence). V was pared by 1 base and J by 5 bases, with 19 bases between.

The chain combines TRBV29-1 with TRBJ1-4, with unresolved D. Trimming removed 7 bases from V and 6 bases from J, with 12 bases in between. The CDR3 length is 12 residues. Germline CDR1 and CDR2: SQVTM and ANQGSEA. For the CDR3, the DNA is TGCAGCGCCAACAGCGGTGATGAAAAACTGTTTTTT. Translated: CSANSGDEKLFF. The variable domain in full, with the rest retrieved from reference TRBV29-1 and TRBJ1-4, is SAVISQKPSRDICQRGTSLTIQCQVDSQVTMMFWYRQQPGQSLTLIATANQGSEATYESGFVIDKFPISRPNLTFSTLTVSNMSPEDSSIYLCSANSGDEKLFFGSGTQLSVL.

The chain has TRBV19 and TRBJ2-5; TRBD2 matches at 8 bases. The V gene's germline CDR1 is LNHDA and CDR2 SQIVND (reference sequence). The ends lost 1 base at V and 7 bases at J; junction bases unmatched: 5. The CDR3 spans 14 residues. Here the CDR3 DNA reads TGTGCCAGTAGTATAGGCGGGGGGACGGGGACCCAGTACTTC. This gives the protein CASSIGGGTGTQYF.

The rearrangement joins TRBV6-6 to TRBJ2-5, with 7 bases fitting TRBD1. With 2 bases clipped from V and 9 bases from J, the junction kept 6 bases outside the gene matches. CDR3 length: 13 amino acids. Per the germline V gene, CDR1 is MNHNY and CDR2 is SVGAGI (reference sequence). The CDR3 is CASSYSPQGAQYF. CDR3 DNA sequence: TGTGCCAGCAGTTACAGCCCCCAGGGGGCCCAGTACTTC.

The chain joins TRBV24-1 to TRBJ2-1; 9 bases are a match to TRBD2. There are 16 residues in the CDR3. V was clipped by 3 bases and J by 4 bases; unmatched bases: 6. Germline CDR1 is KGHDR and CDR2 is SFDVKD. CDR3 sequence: CATSDHSGSFYNEQFF. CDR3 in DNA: TGTGCCACCAGTGATCATAGCGGGAGTTTTTACAATGAGCAGTTCTTC.

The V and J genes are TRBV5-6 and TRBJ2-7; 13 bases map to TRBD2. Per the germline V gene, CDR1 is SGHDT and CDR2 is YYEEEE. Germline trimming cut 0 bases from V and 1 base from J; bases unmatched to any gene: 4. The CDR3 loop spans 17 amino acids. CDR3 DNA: TGTGCCAGCAGCTTGGCGACGGGACTAGCGGGGTCCTACGAGCAGTACGTC. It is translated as CASSLATGLAGSYEQYV.

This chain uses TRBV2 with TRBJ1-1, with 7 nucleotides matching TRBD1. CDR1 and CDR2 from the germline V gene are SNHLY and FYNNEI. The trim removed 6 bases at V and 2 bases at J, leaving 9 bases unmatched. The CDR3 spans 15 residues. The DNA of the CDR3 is TGTGCCAGCAGACCCGCCAGGGGGGTTAACACTGAAGCTTTCTTT. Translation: CASRPARGVNTEAFF.

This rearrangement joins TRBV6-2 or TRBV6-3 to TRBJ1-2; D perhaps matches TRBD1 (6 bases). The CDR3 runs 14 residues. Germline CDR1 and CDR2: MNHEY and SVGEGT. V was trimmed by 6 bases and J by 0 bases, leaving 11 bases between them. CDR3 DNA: TGTGCCAGCAGCCGGACAGCTTCTAACTATGGCTACACCTTC. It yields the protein CASSRTASNYGYTF.

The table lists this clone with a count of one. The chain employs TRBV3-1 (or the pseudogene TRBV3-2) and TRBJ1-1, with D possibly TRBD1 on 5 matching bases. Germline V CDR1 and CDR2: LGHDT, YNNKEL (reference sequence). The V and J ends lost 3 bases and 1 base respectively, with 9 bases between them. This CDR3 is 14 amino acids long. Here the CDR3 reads CASSQETENTEAFF. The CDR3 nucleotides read TGTGCCAGCAGCCAGGAGACAGAGAACACTGAAGCTTTCTTT.

CDR3 in amino acids: CASSLEGTTIREQFF. Here the CDR3 DNA reads TGTGCCAGCAGCTTAGAGGGGACTACCATCAGAGAGCAGTTCTTC. The chain employs TRBV11-3 and TRBJ2-1; 7 nucleotides line up with TRBD2. The CDR3 runs 15 residues. After removal of 0 bases from V and 10 bases from J, the junction contained 9 bases not matched to a gene. Germline CDR1 reads SGHNT; CDR2 reads YENEEA.

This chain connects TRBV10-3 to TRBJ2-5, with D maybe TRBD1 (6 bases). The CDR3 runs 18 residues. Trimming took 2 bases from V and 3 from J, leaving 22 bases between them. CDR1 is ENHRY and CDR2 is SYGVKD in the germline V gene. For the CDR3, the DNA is TGTGCCATCAGTGAGAGTTTAGGGGGAAACCCCTACGAAGAGACCCAGTACTTC. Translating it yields CAISESLGGNPYEETQYF.